This TCR beta chain is from a study of cytomegalovirus exposure and HLA in healthy donors. The CDR3 length is 16 residues. CDR1 is PRHDT, CDR2 FYEKMQ, per germline (reference sequence). V dropped 0 bases and J dropped 4 bases, with 13 bases sitting between them. The PCR employed 60 Vbeta primers together with 13 Jbeta primers. Assay: immunoSEQ multiplex PCR; the TCRdb copy retains only in-frame clones and omits some. The table includes over 100,000 clones, under 85% detected once. Source material: PBMCs. This chain links TRBV13 with TRBJ1-3, with D perhaps TRBD1 (5 bases). The receptor was isolated from a man aged 25 to 40 in good health and CMV-seropositive. The CDR3 DNA sequence: TGTGCCAGCAGCTTAGGGGGCAGGGCTCCGGGAAACACCATATATTTT. It encodes CASSLGGRAPGNTIYF.